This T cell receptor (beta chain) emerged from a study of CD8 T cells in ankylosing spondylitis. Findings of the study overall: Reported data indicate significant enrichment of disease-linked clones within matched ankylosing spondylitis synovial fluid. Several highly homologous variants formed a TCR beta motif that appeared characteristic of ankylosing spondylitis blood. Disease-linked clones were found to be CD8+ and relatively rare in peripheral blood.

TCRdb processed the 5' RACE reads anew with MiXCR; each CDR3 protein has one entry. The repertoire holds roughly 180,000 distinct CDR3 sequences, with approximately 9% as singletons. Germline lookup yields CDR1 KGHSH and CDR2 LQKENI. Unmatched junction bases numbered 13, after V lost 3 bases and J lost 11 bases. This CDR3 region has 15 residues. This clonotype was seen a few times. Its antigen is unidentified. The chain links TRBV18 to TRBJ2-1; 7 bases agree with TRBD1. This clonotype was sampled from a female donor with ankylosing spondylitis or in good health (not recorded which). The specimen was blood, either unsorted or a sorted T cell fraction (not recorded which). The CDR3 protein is CASSPDRDKLGKQFF. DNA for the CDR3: TGTGCCAGCTCACCCGACAGGGATAAACTCGGAAAGCAGTTCTTC.